This TCR beta chain was recovered during a study of Ad26.COV2.S vaccination and SARS-CoV-2 variants (dated by TCRdb to about 2021). About the investigation overall: Donors in the vaccine arm were drawn from COV1001, a phase I-IIa trial of Ad26.COV2.S in healthy adults that was multicentre, randomized, double-blind and placebo-controlled. Dosing of Ad26.COV2.S was intramuscular, at either 5x10^10 or 1x10^11 viral particles, delivered as one shot or as two shots spaced 56 days apart. TCRbeta repertoire sequencing was used to assess the specificity and breadth of SARS-CoV-2-reactive T cell receptors after Ad26.COV2.S vaccination. A total of 32 samples were included in the TCR-sequenced set, comprising some 20 Ad26.COV2.S vaccine recipients, 5 placebo recipients and 8 SARS-CoV-2 convalescent individuals. Trial participants were randomized into five groups of five: low-dose or high-dose Ad26.COV2.S given once or twice, or placebo on both occasions. Throughout the experiments and outcome assessment, investigators stayed blinded to trial group allocation.

About this clone: Its antigen remains undetermined. No much larger clonotype is one base removed from it; base qualities were not supplied.

Study-wide conclusions, independent of this receptor: Ad26.COV2.S recipients had higher spike-specific TCR breadth than placebo recipients (P = 0.0014). It was noted by the authors that total T cell responses may have been underestimated by the TCR breadth and depth analyses. The study was not powered to compare responses between vaccine doses or regimens. Vaccine and placebo recipients had comparable non-spike TCR breadth, which fits with the vaccine containing only spike. After vaccination, spike-specific CD8+ and CD4+ T cell responses were reported to show substantial breadth.

The sample's treatment or condition, from its label and the paper: approximately 18 received Ad26.COV2.S at low or high dose, single or two shots; 5 received placebo; per-sample allocation not given. Repertoires of vaccine and placebo recipients were sequenced from samples collected on day 63 after the first injection. Between 29 July and 7 August 2020, Cohort 1b enrolled 20 to 30 adults aged 18-55 years at one site in Boston, USA. Ad26.COV2.S consisted of a replication-incompetent adenovirus type 26 vector by which a prefusion-stabilized SARS-CoV-2 spike protein from the original Wuhan strain was expressed. The immunoSEQ Assay was the method used to sequence TCRbeta CDR3 regions. After extraction, genomic DNA underwent amplification by bias-controlled multiplex PCR, followed by high-throughput sequencing. In the authors' own workflow: To quantify the absolute abundance of each unique TCRbeta CDR3 region, sequences were collapsed and filtered. T cell fraction was estimated by normalization of TCRbeta template counts to usable DNA, with usable DNA being measured through amplification of reference genes present in all nucleated cells. Repertoire TCRs were annotated as SARS-CoV-2-specific when V gene, CDR3 amino acid sequence and J gene were exactly matched to a known reactive TCR set. MIRA supplied the reference SARS-CoV-2 TCR set, which was filtered for enrichment in COVID-19-positive ImmuneCODE repertoires so that public or cross-reactive TCRs were removed. Drawing on the MIRA antigens, annotated TCRs were analysed further at the level of specific ORF or position within ORF. Depth was the summed frequency of annotated unique rearrangements, while breadth was defined as annotated unique rearrangements over total unique productive rearrangements. Two-sided Wilcoxon rank-sum tests were used to compare TCR breadth between groups. TCRdb limited this immuneACCESS table to in-frame rearrangements with V and J called. A share of clones is missing; checked studies link under half to unresolved V genes, and the rest is unexplained. The DNA was the basis for D and trimming; V, J and clone size are from that table. The table for this sample lists 300,000 to 350,000 clones; less than 90% of them were counted only once. The top ten hold roughly a tenth of the sample.

The sequencing used peripheral blood, collected in a trial of Ad26.COV2.S vaccine versus placebo. The origin of this receptor is a person aged 18-65 years who received the Ad26.COV2.S COVID-19 vaccine or a placebo.

The CDR3 corresponds to CASSESSGGTEAFF. The nucleotides read TGTGCCAGCAGTGAATCCTCGGGGGGAACTGAAGCTTTCTTT. The chain is encoded by TRBV25-1 joined to TRBJ1-1, and perhaps TRBD1 as D gene, on 5 matching bases. V and J lose 1 base and 5 bases, and a span of 11 bases separates them. Via the germline V gene, CDR1 is MGHDK and CDR2 SYGVNS. Its CDR3 holds 14 amino acids, cysteine through phenylalanine. This entry keeps only the CDR3 DNA: 42 bases, framed from base 1.